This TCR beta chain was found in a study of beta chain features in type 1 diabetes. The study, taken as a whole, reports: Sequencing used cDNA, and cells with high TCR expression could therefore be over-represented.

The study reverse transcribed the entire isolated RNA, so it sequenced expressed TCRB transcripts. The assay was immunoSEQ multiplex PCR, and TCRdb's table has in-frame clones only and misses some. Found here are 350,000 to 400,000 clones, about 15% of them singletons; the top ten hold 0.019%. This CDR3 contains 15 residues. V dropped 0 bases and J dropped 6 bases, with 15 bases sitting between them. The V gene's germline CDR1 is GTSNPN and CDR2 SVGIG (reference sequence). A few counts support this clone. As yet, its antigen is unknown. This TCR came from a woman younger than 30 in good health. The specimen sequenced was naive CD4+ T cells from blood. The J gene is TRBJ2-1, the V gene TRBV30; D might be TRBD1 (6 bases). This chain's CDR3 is CAWSVRGGLGNEQFF. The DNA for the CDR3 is TGTGCCTGGAGTGTACGAGGGGGTTTGGGCAATGAGCAGTTCTTC.